A selection of T cell receptor beta chains follows, all from one sample in a study of cytomegalovirus exposure and HLA in healthy donors. Some clones are missing from TCRdb's copy, which holds only in-frame ones; the method was immunoSEQ multiplex PCR. The repertoire consists of roughly 100,000 clones, with around 64% occurring once and the leading ten covering around 3.5%. Sequenced input: PBMCs. The receptor source for this set is a man in his 60s in good health and CMV-seronegative. Both conserved end residues are part of each CDR3. The D gene is left open where the match is weak. Clone size appears in some rows only: once, few, many, or a class for an expanded clone.

once | TRBJ1-2 | TRBV27 | TRBD1 | TGTGCCACCTCCCCGGGCAGGGGGCCAGGCTATGGCTACACCTTC | CATSPGRGPGYGYTF
- | TRBJ2-5 | TRBV7-2 | TRBD2 | TGTGCCAGCAGCTTGGCCGGGACTAGCGGGAGAAAGACCCAGTACTTC | CASSLAGTSGRKTQYF
- | TRBJ2-2 | TRBV6-1 | - | TGTGCCAGCAGTGAACACAGAAGAGTCTTCGGGGAGCTGTTTTTT | CASSEHRRVFGELFF
- | TRBJ1-3 | TRBV11-3 | - | TGTGCCAGCAGCTTACACCACTCCGGAAACACCATATATTTT | CASSLHHSGNTIYF
- | TRBJ2-7 | TRBV11-1 | TRBD2 | TGTGCAGTGGGGCAGAGACGAGCGGGGATACACGAGCAGTACTTC | CAVGQRRAGIHEQYF
few | TRBJ2-7 | TRBV6-5 | - | TGTGCCAGCAGGATCCCCGATACGAGGAAAGGGCAGTACTTC | CASRIPDTRKGQYF
- | TRBJ1-2 | TRBV18 | - | TGTGCCAGCTCACCTTTTTTCGCCGAGGGGGATGGCTATGGCTACACCTTC | CASSPFFAEGDGYGYTF
- | TRBJ1-3 | TRBV5-1 | TRBD1 | TGCGCCAGCAACACCGGGACAGGGAATTTCAACACCATATATTTT | CASNTGTGNFNTIYF
- | TRBJ2-5 | TRBV12-5 | TRBD1 | TGTGCTAGTGGTTTGCAGGGGGCTGCAGAGACCCAGTACTTC | CASGLQGAAETQYF
- | TRBJ2-5 | TRBV6-5 | - | TGTGCCAGCATCAGGGGTGAGACCCAGTACTTC | CASIRGETQYF
large | TRBJ1-1 | TRBV6-1 | - | TGTGCCAGCAGTGATAACAGACTAAACACTGAAGCTTTCTTT | CASSDNRLNTEAFF
- | TRBJ2-7 | TRBV10-3 | TRBD1 | TGTGCCATCAGGTCCGGGACAGGGGGTTTTTTCGAGCAGTACTTC | CAIRSGTGGFFEQYF